The 24 T cell receptor beta chains presented below share a single source sample, sequenced in a study of T-cell memory formation after mild COVID-19. TCRdb independently ran MiXCR on the 5' RACE reads; one entry per CDR3 protein. The sample yields 400,000 to 500,000 distinct CDR3 sequences, around 18% seen once. Specimen: PBMCs or a T cell subset sorted from them (not recorded which). These TCRs come from an adult woman who had mild COVID-19 (a few samples of this study predate the infection). Cell type and time point are not known.

This rearrangement joins TRBV7-9 to TRBJ2-1, with D unresolved. This CDR3 has 14 residues. With 2 bases removed from V and 5 bases from J, the gap between germline ends came to 10 bases. Germline assignment: CDR1 SEHNR and CDR2 FQNEAQ (reference sequence). CDR3 bases: TGTGCCAGCAGCTTATCACTGTCCAACAATGAGCAGTTCTTC. This gives the protein CASSLSLSNNEQFF.

This clonotype was seen more than once but under ten times. Here the CDR3 DNA reads TGTGCCAGCAGTCGGGAAGGGAACTACAATCAGCCCCAGCATTTT. Amino acid sequence: CASSREGNYNQPQHF. The rearrangement links TRBV7-9 to TRBJ1-5, with no clear D. CDR1 SEHNR and CDR2 FQNEAQ come from the germline V gene (reference sequence). The CDR3 is 15 amino acids. V lost 6 bases to trimming and J lost 3 bases, with 15 bases between them.

The rearrangement links TRBV7-9 to TRBJ1-3; D gene uncertain. This CDR3 region has 15 residues. The V gene lost 1 base and the J gene lost 0 bases, with 7 bases spanning the gap. Germline loops: CDR1 SEHNR, CDR2 FQNEAQ (reference sequence). The CDR3 DNA sequence: TGTGCCAGCAGCTTAGGGGAACTCTCTGGAAACACCATATATTTT. This sequence encodes CASSLGELSGNTIYF.

In the case of this clonotype: A much larger clone is a single base away; this may be a read error. The gene calls are TRBV7-9 and TRBJ2-2, with D perhaps TRBD1 or TRBD2 (5 bases each). This CDR3 contains 12 residues. CDR1 is SEHNR and CDR2 is FQNEAQ in the germline V gene (reference sequence). The CDR3 region has the DNA TGTGTCAGCAGCGAGGGGCCAACGGAGCTGTTTTTT. Translated: CVSSEGPTELFF.

The CDR3: CASSRRWDSYEQYF. The CDR3 DNA sequence: TGTGCCAGCAGCCGCAGGTGGGATTCCTACGAGCAGTACTTC. The V call is TRBV7-9, the J call TRBJ2-7; D gene ambiguous. Germline loops: CDR1 SEHNR, CDR2 FQNEAQ (reference sequence). The CDR3 has 14 amino acids. Trimming pared 5 bases from V and 1 base from J, leaving 12 bases between.

The V gene is TRBV20-1, the J gene TRBJ2-1, with a possible D match to TRBD2 (6 bases). V was cut by 6 bases and J by 3 bases, with 21 bases left in between. The CDR3 totals 16 residues. The germline V gene encodes CDR1 DFQATT and CDR2 SNEGSKA (reference sequence). The CDR3 region is CSAQTSGLANYNEQFF. The CDR3 DNA sequence: TGCAGTGCCCAAACATCGGGGCTAGCGAACTACAATGAGCAGTTCTTC.

The table lists this clonotype with a few counts. The chain recombines TRBV12-3 or TRBV12-4 with TRBJ2-2, with D perhaps being TRBD1 or TRBD2 (5 bases each). The CDR3 has 14 residues. V dropped 6 bases and J dropped 6 bases, with 14 bases sitting between them. The chain's CDR3 is CASRYRDDSGELFF. CDR3 in DNA: TGTGCCAGCAGATATCGGGACGACTCCGGGGAGCTGTTTTTT.

The rearrangement joins TRBV10-3 to TRBJ1-1; TRBD1 matches 8 bases. This CDR3 has 15 residues. V lost 3 bases, J lost 4 bases, and 7 bases stayed unmatched. Per germline, CDR1 ENHRY and CDR2 SYGVKD. The CDR3 coding sequence is TGTGCCATCAGTGACAAACAGGGGGTGTCCACTGAAGCTTTCTTT. This encodes CAISDKQGVSTEAFF.

The rearrangement joins TRBV5-5 to TRBJ2-2; D unresolved. Germline CDR1 SGHKS, CDR2 YYEKEE (reference sequence). The CDR3 has 16 residues. V was trimmed by 7 bases and J by 4 bases, leaving 20 bases between them. The CDR3 coding sequence is TGTGCCAGCGCGGACGACGCGGAGAGAATCACCGGGGAGCTGTTTTTT. Its protein product is CASADDAERITGELFF. The full variable domain, with the rest looked up from reference TRBV5-5 and TRBJ2-2, is DAGVTQSPTHLIKTRGQQVTLRCSPISGHKSVSWYQQVLGQGPQFIFQYYEKEERGRGNFPDRFSARQFPNYSSELNVNALLLGDSALYLCASADDAERITGELFFGEGSRLTVL.

V usage is TRBV9 and J usage is TRBJ2-3; a weak D match, TRBD2 (5 bases). The germline V gene encodes CDR1 SGDLS and CDR2 YYNGEE. Trimming removed 6 bases from V and 2 bases from J, with 13 bases in between. The CDR3 contains 14 residues. As DNA, the CDR3 is TGTGCCAGCACCGAAGTCGGGGTCACAGATACGCAGTATTTT. Protein product: CASTEVGVTDTQYF.

V is TRBV5-1 and J is TRBJ2-5; 8 bases fit TRBD1. The CDR3 runs 15 residues. The trim removed 3 bases at V and 2 bases at J, leaving 6 bases unmatched. CDR1 is SGHRS and CDR2 is YFSETQ in the germline V gene. The CDR3 bases are TGCGCCAGCAGCTCGGGTGGACAGGGTCAAGAGACCCAGTACTTC. Translation: CASSSGGQGQETQYF.

V usage is TRBV2 and J usage is TRBJ1-3, with unresolved D. The V gene lost 7 bases and the J gene lost 0 bases, with 7 bases spanning the gap. The CDR3 is made up of 13 amino acids. The germline V gene encodes CDR1 SNHLY and CDR2 FYNNEI. CDR3: CASTAFSGNTIYF. The CDR3 DNA follows: TGTGCCAGCACGGCCTTCTCTGGAAACACCATATATTTT.

This clonotype was recorded a few times. J is TRBJ1-5 and V is TRBV3-1; D is unresolved. The length of the CDR3 is 16 residues. V lost 4 bases and J lost 1, with 14 bases in between. Per germline, CDR1 LGHDT and CDR2 YNNKEL (reference sequence). The chain's CDR3 is CASSPTAGLSNQPQHF. The CDR3 coding sequence is TGTGCCAGCAGCCCGACGGCTGGACTCAGCAATCAGCCCCAGCATTTT.

This clonotype was picked up a small number of times. The chain has TRBV6-2 or TRBV6-3 and TRBJ2-7; TRBD2 matches 8 bases. The CDR3 spans 15 residues. After removal of 7 bases from V and 1 base from J, the junction contained 9 bases not matched to a gene. CDR1 is MNHEY, CDR2 SVGEGT, per germline. DNA of the CDR3: TGTGCCAGCACCCTACCGCCTAGCGGGTCCTACGAGCAGTACTTC. This sequence encodes CASTLPPSGSYEQYF.

There are many counts of this clonotype. V gene TRBV9 combines with J gene TRBJ2-1; 8 positions agree with TRBD2. Germline CDR1 SGDLS, CDR2 YYNGEE. This CDR3 comprises 14 residues. Trimming at V came to 0 bases and at J to 10 bases, leaving 6 bases not matched to a gene. CDR3: CASSVGSAGEEQFF. CDR3 coding DNA: TGTGCCAGCAGCGTAGGGTCAGCGGGAGAAGAGCAGTTCTTC. The full variable domain, with the rest looked up from reference TRBV9 and TRBJ2-1, is DSGVTQTPKHLITATGQRVTLRCSPRSGDLSVYWYQQSLDQGLQFLIQYYNGEERAKGNILERFSAQQFPDLHSELNLSSLELGDSALYFCASSVGSAGEEQFFGPGTRLTVL.

This clonotype came up a few times. CDR3 amino acids: CASSLEGRPQETQYF. The CDR3 DNA is TGTGCCAGCAGCTTAGAGGGCAGGCCGCAAGAGACCCAGTACTTC. This chain uses TRBV11-2 with TRBJ2-5, with D unclear. The CDR3 consists of 15 residues. Trimming took 0 bases from V and 2 from J, leaving 10 bases between them. Germline assignment: CDR1 SGHAT and CDR2 FQNNGV.

This clonotype showed up just a few times. This chain joins TRBV12-3 or TRBV12-4 and TRBJ1-2; D is unresolved. CDR3 size: 17 residues. The germline V and J ends were trimmed by 6 bases and 3 bases, with 23 bases remaining between them. Here the CDR3 DNA reads TGTGCCAGCAGGCCCACGTCCCACGGGTACCTAGACTATGGCTACACCTTC. Encoded protein: CASRPTSHGYLDYGYTF.

This clonotype was seen a handful of times. The chain carries TRBV4-2 and TRBJ2-2; possibly TRBD2 for D (6 bases). From germline, CDR1 is LGHNA and CDR2 YNFKEQ. V lost 2 bases to trimming and J lost 0 bases, with 10 bases between them. There are 16 residues in the CDR3. CDR3 protein: CASSQSRGANTGELFF. The CDR3 DNA reads TGTGCCAGCAGCCAATCGCGGGGCGCGAACACCGGGGAGCTGTTTTTT.

In its sample, this clonotype was seen many times. The chain uses TRBV3-1 and TRBJ2-7; 9 bases map to TRBD1. CDR3 length equals 13 residues. J was trimmed by 3 bases and V by 4 bases; bases with no gene match: 1. Germline values: CDR1 LGHDT, CDR2 YNNKEL (reference sequence). The CDR3 bases are TGTGCCAGCAGCCGACAGGGGGGCTACGAGCAGTACTTC. The encoded protein is CASSRQGGYEQYF.

This clonotype was seen more than once but under ten times. The chain links TRBV6-2 or TRBV6-3 to TRBJ1-2; a possible D gene is TRBD1 (6 bases). This CDR3 region has 15 residues. The germline CDR1 and CDR2 sequences are MNHEY and SVGEGT. The ends were cut back, 5 bases at V and 3 bases at J, with 16 bases in the middle. CDR3 sequence: CASSPQGPRDYGYTF. The CDR3 DNA reads as TGTGCCAGCAGTCCACAGGGACCGAGGGACTATGGCTACACCTTC.

This clonotype was recorded many times. The chain employs TRBV18 and TRBJ2-5, with D uncertain. The CDR3 is 15 residues long. Germline V gene lookup returns CDR1 KGHSH and CDR2 LQKENI. Between the trimmed V and J ends, which lost 4 bases and 4 bases, there was a span of 16 bases. Written as DNA, the CDR3 is TGTGCCAGCTCACGCCCGGCCATCTTTGCAGAGACCCAGTACTTC. Translation: CASSRPAIFAETQYF.

The chain employs TRBV15 and TRBJ2-7; weak D call: TRBD1 (6 bases). CDR1 is LNHNV, CDR2 YYDKDF, per germline (reference sequence). This CDR3 has 14 residues. Trimming pared 4 bases from V and 4 bases from J, leaving 14 bases between. As DNA, the CDR3 is TGTGCCACCAGCAAGGGGACACTTCCATACGAGCAGTACTTC. This codes for CATSKGTLPYEQYF.

This clonotype has only a few counts. V is TRBV5-1 and J is TRBJ2-3; the D is unclear. Looked up from germline, CDR1 is SGHRS and CDR2 is YFSETQ. The V gene lost 4 bases and the J gene lost 4 bases, with 4 bases spanning the gap. The CDR3 consists of 11 residues. The CDR3 nucleotides read TGCGCCAGCAGCGATGCAGATACGCAGTATTTT. It is translated as CASSDADTQYF.

This clonotype was seen a few times. The gene calls are TRBV12-3 or TRBV12-4 and TRBJ1-4; the D is unclear. The CDR3 runs 11 residues. V was shortened by 8 bases and J by 8 bases, with 9 bases between the two germline ends. CDR3: CASGSREKLFF. The CDR3 DNA reads TGTGCCAGCGGATCACGAGAAAAACTGTTTTTT.